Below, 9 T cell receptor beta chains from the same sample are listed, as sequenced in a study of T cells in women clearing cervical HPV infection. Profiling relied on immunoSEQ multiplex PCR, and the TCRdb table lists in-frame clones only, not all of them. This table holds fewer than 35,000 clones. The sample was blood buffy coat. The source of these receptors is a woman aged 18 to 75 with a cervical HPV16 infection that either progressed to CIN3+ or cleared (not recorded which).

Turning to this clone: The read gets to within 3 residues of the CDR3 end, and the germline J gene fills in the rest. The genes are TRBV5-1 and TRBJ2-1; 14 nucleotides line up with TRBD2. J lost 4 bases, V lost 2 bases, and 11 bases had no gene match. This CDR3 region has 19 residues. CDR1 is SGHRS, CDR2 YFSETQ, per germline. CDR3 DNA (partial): TGCGCCAGCAGCTTAAACAGTGGACTAGCGGGAGGAAAATACAATGAG. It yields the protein CASSLNSGLAGGKYNE. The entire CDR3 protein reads CASSLNSGLAGGKYNEQFF.

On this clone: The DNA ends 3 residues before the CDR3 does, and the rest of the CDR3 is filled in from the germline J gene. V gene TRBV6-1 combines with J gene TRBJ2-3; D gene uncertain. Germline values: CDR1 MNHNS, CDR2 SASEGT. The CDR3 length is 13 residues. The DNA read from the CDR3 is TGTGCCAGCAGTGCAAATAGCAATCAGCCG. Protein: CASSANSNQP. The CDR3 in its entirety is CASSANSNQPQYF.

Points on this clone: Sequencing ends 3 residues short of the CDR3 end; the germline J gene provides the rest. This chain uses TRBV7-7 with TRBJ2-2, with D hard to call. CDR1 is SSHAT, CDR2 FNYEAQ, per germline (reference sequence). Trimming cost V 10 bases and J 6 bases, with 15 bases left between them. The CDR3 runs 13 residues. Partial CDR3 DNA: TGTGCCACTTCTACTAACCTGGCCGGGGAG. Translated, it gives CATSTNLAGE. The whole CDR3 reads CATSTNLAGELFF.

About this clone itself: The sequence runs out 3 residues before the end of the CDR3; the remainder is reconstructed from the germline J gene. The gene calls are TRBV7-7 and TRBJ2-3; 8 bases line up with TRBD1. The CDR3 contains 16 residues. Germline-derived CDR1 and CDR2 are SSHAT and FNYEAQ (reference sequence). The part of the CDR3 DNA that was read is TGTGCCAGCAGCTTAGAGGCAGGGGGCACCTCCGGGACG. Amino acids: CASSLEAGGTSGT. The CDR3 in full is CASSLEAGGTSGTQYF.

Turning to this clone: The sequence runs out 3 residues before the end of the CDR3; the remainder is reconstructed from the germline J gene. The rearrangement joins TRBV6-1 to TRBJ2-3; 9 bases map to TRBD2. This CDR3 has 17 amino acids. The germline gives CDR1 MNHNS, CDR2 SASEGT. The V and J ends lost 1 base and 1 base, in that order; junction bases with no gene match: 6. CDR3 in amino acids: CASSEGTSGWRTDTQYF. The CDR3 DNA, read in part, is TGTGCCAGCAGTGAAGGAACTAGCGGGTGGCGCACAGATACG.

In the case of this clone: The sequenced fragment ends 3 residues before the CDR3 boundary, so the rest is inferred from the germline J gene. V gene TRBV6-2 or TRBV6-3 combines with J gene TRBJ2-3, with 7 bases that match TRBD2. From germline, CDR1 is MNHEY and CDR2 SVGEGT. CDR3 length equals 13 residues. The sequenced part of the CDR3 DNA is TGTGCCAGCAGTGCGGGACTACTAGAGACG. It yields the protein CASSAGLLET. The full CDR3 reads CASSAGLLETQYF.

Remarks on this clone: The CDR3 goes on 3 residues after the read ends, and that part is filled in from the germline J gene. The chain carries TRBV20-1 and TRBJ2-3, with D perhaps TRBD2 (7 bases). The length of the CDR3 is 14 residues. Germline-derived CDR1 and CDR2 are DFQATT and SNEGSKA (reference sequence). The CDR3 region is CSATPGAGEETQYF. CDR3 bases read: TGCAGTGCCACCCCGGGGGCGGGGGAAGAGACG.

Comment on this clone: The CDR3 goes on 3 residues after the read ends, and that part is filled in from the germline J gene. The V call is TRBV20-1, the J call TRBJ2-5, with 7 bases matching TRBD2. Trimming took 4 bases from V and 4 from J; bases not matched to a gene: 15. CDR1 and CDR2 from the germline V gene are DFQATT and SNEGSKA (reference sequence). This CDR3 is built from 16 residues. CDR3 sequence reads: CSAIYPLAERGETQYF. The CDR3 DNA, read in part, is TGCAGTGCTATATATCCTCTAGCGGAAAGGGGAGAGACC.

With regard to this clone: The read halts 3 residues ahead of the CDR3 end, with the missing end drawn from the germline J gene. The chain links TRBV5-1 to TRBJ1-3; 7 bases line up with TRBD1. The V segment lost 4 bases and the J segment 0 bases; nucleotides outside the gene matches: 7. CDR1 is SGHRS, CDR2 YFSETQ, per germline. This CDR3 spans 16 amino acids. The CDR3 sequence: CASSDLTGASGNTIYF. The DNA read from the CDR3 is TGCGCCAGCAGCGACCTTACAGGGGCCTCTGGAAACACC.